This record looks at one T cell receptor beta chain sequence and its context. Its antigen remains unidentified. This record belongs to a study of OX40 agonist ivuxolimab in advanced cancers. Background on the study: Participants averaged approximately 60 years of age (range about 23 to 80) and were 82.7% male. Overall study findings and caveats: Among some nonresponders, normalized T-cell clonal expansion was also low.

Profiled with immunoSEQ multiplex PCR; TCRdb holds only in-frame clones, not every one. Among 60,000 to 90,000 clones, about 81% were seen once, and the ten largest hold 5%. Sequenced material: CD4+ or CD8+ T cells sorted from blood, taken in a trial of the OX40 agonist ivuxolimab. This receptor was identified in an adult with an advanced solid tumor such as melanoma, head and neck, liver or kidney cancer.

CDR3 protein: CASSGGSYNSPLHF. CDR3 in DNA: TGTGCTAGTTCAGGGGGCTCCTATAATTCACCCCTCCACTTT. The chain carries TRBV12-5 and TRBJ1-6, with 7 bases fitting TRBD1. The trim removed 8 bases at V and 0 bases at J, leaving 1 base unmatched. Germline assignment: CDR1 LGHNT and CDR2 FRNRAP. The CDR3 sequence is 14 residues long. The variable domain in full, completed from reference TRBV12-5 and TRBJ1-6, reads DARVTQTPRHKVTEMGQEVTMRCQPILGHNTVFWYRQTMMQGLELLAYFRNRAPLDDSGMPKDRFSAEMPDATLATLKIQPSEPRDSAVYFCASSGGSYNSPLHFGNGTRLTVT.